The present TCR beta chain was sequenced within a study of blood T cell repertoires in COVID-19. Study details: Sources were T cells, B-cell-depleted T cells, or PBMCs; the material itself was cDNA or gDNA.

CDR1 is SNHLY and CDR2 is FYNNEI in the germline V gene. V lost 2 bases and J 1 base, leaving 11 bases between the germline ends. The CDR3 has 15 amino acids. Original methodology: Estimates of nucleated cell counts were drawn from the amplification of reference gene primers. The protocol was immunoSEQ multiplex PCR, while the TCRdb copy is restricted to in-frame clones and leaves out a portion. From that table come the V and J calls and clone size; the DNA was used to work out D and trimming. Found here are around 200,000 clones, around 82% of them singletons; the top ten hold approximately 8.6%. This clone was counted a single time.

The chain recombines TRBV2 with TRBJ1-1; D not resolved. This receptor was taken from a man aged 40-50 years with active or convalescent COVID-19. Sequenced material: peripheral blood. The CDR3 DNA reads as TGTGCCAGCAGTGAACTATCCGGGTCGAACACTGAAGCTTTCTTT. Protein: CASSELSGSNTEAFF.